Each of the 8 T cell receptor beta chains below was sequenced from the same sample in a study of technical replicates of blood from a few donors. Repertoires were generated with immunoSEQ multiplex PCR, while TCRdb's copy carries only in-frame clones and drops some. Here the sample spans 85,000 to 100,000 clones, nearly 95% being singletons. The material sequenced was T cells isolated from PBMCs. The receptors were gathered from a human donor in good health.

The chain uses TRBV7-2 and TRBJ1-1; D remains ambiguous. From germline, CDR1 is SGHTA and CDR2 FQGNSA. Trimming cost V 5 bases and J 8 bases, with 15 bases left between them. This CDR3 region has 13 residues. Written as DNA, the CDR3 is TGTGCCAGCAGCACGTATTTAGCCCAGGAAGCTTTCTTT. Translation: CASSTYLAQEAFF.

This chain connects TRBV7-6 to TRBJ2-7; D unresolved. Per germline, CDR1 SGHVS and CDR2 FNYEAQ. This CDR3 contains 13 residues. V was clipped by 0 bases and J by 2 bases, with 5 bases between them. The DNA for the CDR3 is TGTGCCAGCAGCTTAGCTGGAGCCTACGAGCAGTACTTC. Translation gives CASSLAGAYEQYF. The entire variable domain, with the rest obtained from reference TRBV7-6 and TRBJ2-7, is as follows: GAGVSQSPRYKVTKRGQDVALRCDPISGHVSLYWYRQALGQGPEFLTYFNYEAQQDKSGLPNDRFSAERPEGSISTLTIQRTEQRDSAMYRCASSLAGAYEQYFGPGTRLTVT.

The V gene is TRBV2, the J gene TRBJ1-6; tentative D call: TRBD1 (6 bases). Germline V gene data show CDR1 as SNHLY and CDR2 as FYNNEI. The CDR3 contains 15 residues. V was trimmed by 6 bases and J by 9 bases, leaving 18 bases between them. The CDR3 sequence: CASSVKGVFRSPLHF. CDR3 nucleotide sequence: TGTGCCAGCAGCGTCAAGGGGGTATTTCGTTCACCCCTCCACTTT.

The chain is built from TRBV30 and TRBJ2-1; 10 bases are shared with TRBD2. After removal of 5 bases from V and 4 bases from J, the junction contained 23 bases not matched to a gene. From germline, CDR1 is GTSNPN and CDR2 SVGIG (reference sequence). This CDR3 spans 20 amino acids. CDR3 amino acids: CAWARWVVAGGTIRYNEQFF. The CDR3 DNA reads as TGTGCCTGGGCTCGTTGGGTTGTAGCGGGGGGCACAATCAGATACAATGAGCAGTTCTTC.

The CDR3 DNA sequence: TGTGCCTTACGGAGCACAGATACGCAGTATTTT. Translated: CALRSTDTQYF. The rearrangement uses TRBV7-9 and TRBJ2-3, with D uncertain. Trimming pared 11 bases from V and 0 bases from J, leaving 6 bases between. CDR3 length: 11 amino acids. CDR1 and CDR2 from the germline V gene are SEHNR and FQNEAQ (reference sequence).

V gene TRBV27 combines with J gene TRBJ2-7, with TRBD2 identical over 10 bases. The germline gives CDR1 MNHEY, CDR2 SMNVEV (reference sequence). The length of the CDR3 is 14 residues. With 5 bases clipped from V and 7 bases from J, the junction kept 8 bases outside the gene matches. CDR3 coding DNA: TGTGCCAGCAGTCCTCTAGCGGGAGTGAGGGAGCAGTACTTC. Translating it yields CASSPLAGVREQYF.

This chain uses TRBV5-4 with TRBJ2-7; 7 nucleotides match TRBD1. This CDR3 has 16 residues. Germline CDR1 reads SGHNT; CDR2 reads YYREEE (reference sequence). Losses at the gene ends were 4 bases for V and 2 bases for J; bases not matched to a gene: 12. The CDR3 region is CASSHSWTGRTYEQYF. In DNA form, the CDR3 reads TGTGCCAGCAGCCACTCCTGGACAGGTAGGACCTACGAGCAGTACTTC.

The V gene is TRBV6-5, the J gene TRBJ1-4; 7 bases align to TRBD1. Germline trimming cut 2 bases from V and 3 bases from J; bases unmatched to any gene: 6. This CDR3 region has 16 residues. Germline V gene lookup returns CDR1 MNHEY and CDR2 SVGAGI. The CDR3 coding sequence is TGTGCCAGCAGTTACAACCCCGGGACAGCTAATGAAAAACTGTTTTTT. This encodes CASSYNPGTANEKLFF.